This entry lists 12 T cell receptor beta chains sequenced from one sample in a study of T cells in tuberculosis. Sorting used thawed, overnight-rested PBMC stained with anti-CD3, a viability dye and GMM-loaded CD1B tetramer. The CD1B tetramers carried C32 glucose monomycolate purified from Rhodococcus equi. Produced via immunoSEQ multiplex PCR; TCRdb's table is partial and in-frame only. Here the sample spans tens of thousands of clones, about 86% being singletons. The sequencing sample was made of CD1b-GMM tetramer-negative cells sorted from PBMCs. These receptors were taken from an adult woman with latent tuberculosis.

The rearrangement links TRBV4-2 to TRBJ2-1; 9 bases match TRBD2. CDR1 LGHNA and CDR2 YNFKEQ come from the germline V gene. J gave up 0 bases and V 0 bases, and 9 bases lay outside the gene matches. This CDR3 is built from 19 residues. CDR3 in amino acids: CASSQDGIFSGSSYNEQFF. DNA of the CDR3: TGTGCCAGCAGCCAAGATGGGATCTTTAGCGGGAGCTCCTACAATGAGCAGTTCTTC.

This sequence joins TRBV4-1 and TRBJ2-5, with TRBD2 identical over 9 bases. The J call may be faulty, since TRBJ2-7 better matches the DNA end. CDR1 and CDR2 (germline): MGHRA, YSYEKL. This CDR3 region has 15 residues. CDR3 DNA sequence: TGCGCCAGCAGCCAGGTAGCGGGAGAAGGGGACGAGCAGTACTTC. Translation gives CASSQVAGEGDEQYF.

This rearrangement joins TRBV19 to TRBJ2-2, with TRBD2 matching 7 bases. With V trimmed by 2 bases and J by 3 bases, 3 bases remained unmatched. Germline assignment: CDR1 LNHDA and CDR2 SQIVND (reference sequence). This CDR3 has 15 amino acids. In DNA, the CDR3 is TGTGCCAGTAGTATACGGGGAGGGGACACCGGGGAGCTGTTTTTT. Protein sequence: CASSIRGGDTGELFF.

As DNA, the CDR3 is TGCGCCAGCAGCTTGGAGTACTCTTCCTACGAGCAGTACTTC. This gives the protein CASSLEYSSYEQYF. The J gene is TRBJ2-7, the V gene TRBV5-1; D is ambiguous. Per the germline V gene, CDR1 is SGHRS and CDR2 is YFSETQ. The CDR3 is 14 amino acids. Trimming pared 0 bases from V and 1 base from J, leaving 8 bases between.

This chain joins TRBV6-1 and TRBJ2-7; D gene uncertain. This CDR3 is built from 11 residues. V was shortened by 5 bases and J by 3 bases, with 5 bases between the two germline ends. The germline V gene has CDR1 MNHNS and CDR2 SASEGT. The CDR3 DNA sequence: TGTGCCAGCAGTACAAACTACGAGCAGTACTTC. It translates to CASSTNYEQYF.

The V call is TRBV6-6, the J call TRBJ1-1; D remains ambiguous. Germline CDR1 is MNHNY and CDR2 is SVGAGI (reference sequence). V lost 2 bases, J lost 1 base, and 5 bases lay in between. This CDR3 region has 13 residues. DNA of the CDR3: TGTGCCAGCAGTTACCGGGGGAACACTGAAGCTTTCTTT. Amino acid sequence: CASSYRGNTEAFF.

The chain uses TRBV28 and TRBJ2-1; 7 positions match TRBD1. The CDR3 has 16 residues. In germline, CDR1 is MDHEN, CDR2 SYDVKM. The ends lost 2 bases at V and 3 bases at J; junction bases unmatched: 7. CDR3 bases: TGTGCCAGCAGTTTAAAGGGGGCCCTGCTCTACAATGAGCAGTTCTTC. Encoded protein: CASSLKGALLYNEQFF.

This chain uses TRBV5-4 with TRBJ2-5; perhaps TRBD1 as D (5 bases). The CDR3 has 12 amino acids. Germline V gives CDR1 SGHNT, CDR2 YYREEE (reference sequence). Trimming took off 9 bases at V and 3 bases at J, with 12 bases between the two ends. In DNA form, the CDR3 reads TGTGCCACCGCAGGGAAGAAAGAGACCCAGTACTTC. It specifies CATAGKKETQYF.

The chain carries TRBV28 and TRBJ2-7, with 10 bases aligning to TRBD2. The germline CDR1 and CDR2 sequences are MDHEN and SYDVKM. This CDR3 has 16 residues. V lost 6 bases and J lost 9; bases outside the gene matches: 17. The CDR3: CASSSSGSGRHGGQYF. DNA of the CDR3: TGTGCCAGCAGCTCCTCGGGTAGCGGGAGGCACGGGGGGCAGTACTTC.

This chain connects TRBV4-1 to TRBJ1-2, with 10 positions matching TRBD1. Losses at the gene ends were 4 bases for V and 7 bases for J; bases not matched to a gene: 15. Germline values: CDR1 MGHRA, CDR2 YSYEKL. The CDR3 consists of 17 residues. CDR3 DNA sequence: TGCGCCAGCAGCCTAACCGGGACAGGGGTTTTAAGTCGTGGCTACACCTTC. The encoded protein is CASSLTGTGVLSRGYTF.

The chain combines TRBV6-6 with TRBJ2-5; maybe TRBD2 (5 bases). Germline assignment: CDR1 MNHNY and CDR2 SVGAGI (reference sequence). The length of the CDR3 is 16 residues. V lost 0 bases and J lost 11, with 22 bases in between. CDR3 coding DNA: TGTGCCAGCAGTTACTCGTCAAAGGGCGAAGGGTGGGAGCAGTACTTC. The encoded protein is CASSYSSKGEGWEQYF.

This clone showed up just once. The chain joins TRBV10-2 to TRBJ1-2, with D unresolved. The CDR3 length is 13 residues. V lost 2 bases, J lost 8 bases, and 12 bases lay in between. Looked up from germline, CDR1 is WSHSY and CDR2 is SAAADI. CDR3 protein: CASSESEGGGYTF. The CDR3 region has the DNA TGCGCCAGCAGTGAGAGCGAAGGAGGAGGCTACACCTTC.